This T cell receptor beta chain was retrieved from a study of graft-versus-host responses after intestinal transplantation. Study conclusions and caveats: The recipient marrow held GvH clones, and some of them showed up first in ileum or blood.

The repertoire was sequenced with immunoSEQ multiplex PCR; TCRdb's copy has only in-frame clones and lacks some. Among roughly 15,000 clones, over 30% were seen once, and the ten largest hold over 0.95%. The length of the CDR3 is 14 residues. CDR1 MNHNY and CDR2 SVGAGI come from the germline V gene (reference sequence). Trimming pared 5 bases from V and 2 bases from J, leaving 12 bases between. This TCR was sampled from a human patient who received an intestinal transplant. The sample consisted of alloreactive CD4+ T cells from a mixed lymphocyte reaction culture, taken before intestinal transplant. Indicated subset: CFSE-low proliferating T cells sorted from approximately six-day pre-transplant mixed lymphocyte reaction (GvH or HvG direction). J is TRBJ1-2 and V is TRBV6-6, with a weak D call TRBD1 (5 bases). This CDR3 is CASSVRRENYGYTF. CDR3 nucleotides: TGTGCCAGCAGTGTGCGCAGGGAAAACTATGGCTACACCTTC.